These 19 T cell receptor beta chains were all obtained from the same sample, sequenced in a study of shared T cell receptors in the human thymus. Some clones are missing from TCRdb's copy, which holds only in-frame ones; the method was immunoSEQ multiplex PCR. The repertoire holds 600,000 or so clones, with more than 75% as singletons. These data are also associated with another study on human thymus T cells.

Input material: thymocytes. All receptors come from a boy less than two years old with a congenital heart defect.

The chain is built from TRBV4-3 and TRBJ1-2; 9 bases align to TRBD1. This CDR3 comprises 17 residues. The germline gives CDR1 LGHNA, CDR2 YSLEER. J lost 7 bases, V lost 0 bases, and 12 bases had no gene match. The CDR3 DNA is TGCGCCAGCAGCCAAGAAATTCGGACAGGGGACGTCTCTGGCTACACCTTC. This encodes CASSQEIRTGDVSGYTF.

This chain connects TRBV28 to TRBJ2-7, with 7 bases fitting TRBD1. The CDR3 length is 15 residues. The V gene end was trimmed by 6 bases and the J gene end by 1 base; junction bases not matched to a gene: 9. Per the germline V gene, CDR1 is MDHEN and CDR2 is SYDVKM. The CDR3, as DNA: TGTGCCAGCAGGGTAGGGACAGAAAATTCCTACGAGCAGTACTTC. Translated: CASRVGTENSYEQYF.

Here the CDR3 reads CASTTGGGGTDTQYF. CDR3 bases: TGTGCCAGCACCACAGGTGGGGGGGGCACAGATACGCAGTATTTT. The V call is TRBV7-9, the J call TRBJ2-3; TRBD2 aligns across 7 bases. Germline V gene lookup returns CDR1 SEHNR and CDR2 FQNEAQ (reference sequence). The CDR3 spans 15 residues. Trimming took 7 bases from V and 1 from J; bases not matched to a gene: 8.

The chain links TRBV7-9 to TRBJ1-5, with D tentatively TRBD1 (6 bases). The CDR3 totals 19 residues. V was shortened by 2 bases and J by 4 bases, with 24 bases between the two germline ends. Germline lookup yields CDR1 SEHNR and CDR2 FQNEAQ (reference sequence). CDR3 sequence reads: CASSLHPGQSGPLNQPQHF. CDR3 in DNA: TGTGCCAGCAGCTTACACCCAGGACAGAGTGGACCCTTAAATCAGCCCCAGCATTTT.

The rearrangement joins TRBV7-2 to TRBJ1-6; D unresolved. The V end lost 1 base, the J end lost 5 bases, and 12 bases lay between the germline ends. Germline CDR1 is SGHTA and CDR2 is FQGNSA. This CDR3 has 16 amino acids. The CDR3: CASSLVAGTHNSPLHF. DNA of the CDR3: TGTGCCAGCAGCTTAGTAGCGGGTACCCATAATTCACCCCTCCACTTT. Using reference TRBV7-2 and TRBJ1-6 for the parts outside the CDR3, the full variable domain is GAGVSQSPSNKVTEKGKDVELRCDPISGHTALYWYRQSLGQGLEFLIYFQGNSAPDKSGLPSDRFSAERTGGSVSTLTIQRTQQEDSAVYLCASSLVAGTHNSPLHFGNGTRLTVT.

The gene calls are TRBV9 and TRBJ2-1; 14 bases align to TRBD2. This CDR3 is 20 amino acids long. The trim removed 3 bases at V and 4 bases at J, leaving 15 bases unmatched. Germline CDR1 SGDLS, CDR2 YYNGEE. The CDR3 bases are TGTGCCAGCAGCGAATACGGGTCGACTAGCGGGGGGGCAAGATACAATGAGCAGTTCTTC. It encodes CASSEYGSTSGGARYNEQFF.

This clone was seen a single time. The chain has TRBV27 and TRBJ1-5; 9 bases are a match to TRBD1. Germline V gene sequence: CDR1 MNHEY, CDR2 SMNVEV (reference sequence). V was pared by 5 bases and J by 2 bases, with 13 bases of the junction left unmatched. The CDR3 length is 18 residues. The CDR3: CASSPHMGDRDGNQPQHF. The DNA for the CDR3 is TGTGCCAGCAGTCCCCATATGGGGGACAGGGATGGCAATCAGCCCCAGCATTTT.

This chain connects TRBV13 to TRBJ2-4; possible D gene TRBD1, 5 bases. The CDR3 length is 14 residues. Germline V gene data show CDR1 as PRHDT and CDR2 as FYEKMQ (reference sequence). V lost 6 bases to trimming and J lost 1 base, with 10 bases between them. This CDR3 reads CASSSGKAKNIQYF. The DNA of the CDR3 is TGTGCCAGCAGTTCAGGGAAGGCCAAAAACATTCAGTACTTC.

The count of this clone is one. The chain carries TRBV5-4 and TRBJ1-3; tentative D call: TRBD1 (6 bases). Germline lookup yields CDR1 SGHNT and CDR2 YYREEE (reference sequence). The length of the CDR3 is 16 residues. Deletions cut 1 base from V and 0 bases from J, with 11 bases between. CDR3 bases: TGTGCCAGCAGCTTGCCAGGGGCCCACTCTGGAAACACCATATATTTT. It is translated as CASSLPGAHSGNTIYF.

V gene TRBV5-6 combines with J gene TRBJ2-5; D call uncertain. There are 13 residues in the CDR3. Germline values: CDR1 SGHDT, CDR2 YYEEEE. Trimming shortened V by 0 bases and J by 5 bases, and 8 bases separated the two germline ends. The CDR3 loop is CASSLESGETQYF. The DNA for the CDR3 is TGTGCCAGCAGCTTGGAGTCCGGTGAGACCCAGTACTTC.

The J gene is TRBJ2-7, the V gene TRBV10-3, with a tentative D call TRBD1 (7 bases). Germline loops: CDR1 ENHRY, CDR2 SYGVKD. The CDR3 is 15 amino acids. V was cut by 0 bases and J by 2 bases, with 11 bases left in between. For the CDR3, the DNA is TGTGCCATCAGTGAGTCCAGGGGGGACGCCTACGAGCAGTACTTC. Its protein is CAISESRGDAYEQYF.

V and J are TRBV11-2 and TRBJ2-1; the D is unclear. Germline V gene sequence: CDR1 SGHAT, CDR2 FQNNGV. The CDR3 consists of 16 residues. Trimming left V 6 bases short and J 6 bases short, with 21 bases between. For the CDR3, the DNA is TGTGCCAGCAGTCCCCGCTTCTCTCCCCTATCCAATGAGCAGTTCTTC. Residues: CASSPRFSPLSNEQFF.

The chain recombines TRBV6-6 with TRBJ2-7; TRBD1 aligns across 7 bases. The ends lost 6 bases at V and 4 bases at J; junction bases unmatched: 3. This CDR3 spans 12 amino acids. CDR1 and CDR2 (germline): MNHNY, SVGAGI (reference sequence). Here the CDR3 reads CASRLQGYEQYF. CDR3 DNA: TGTGCCAGCAGATTACAGGGGTACGAGCAGTACTTC.

The chain links TRBV9 to TRBJ2-3, with D maybe TRBD1 (5 bases). From germline, CDR1 is SGDLS and CDR2 YYNGEE. The CDR3 covers 15 residues. V was clipped by 3 bases and J by 8 bases, with 19 bases between them. CDR3 sequence (DNA): TGTGCCAGCAGCGCTCGGTGGGGCGAGAGCGTTACGCAGTATTTT. It yields the protein CASSARWGESVTQYF. The full variable domain, rest sourced from reference TRBV9 and TRBJ2-3, is DSGVTQTPKHLITATGQRVTLRCSPRSGDLSVYWYQQSLDQGLQFLIQYYNGEERAKGNILERFSAQQFPDLHSELNLSSLELGDSALYFCASSARWGESVTQYFGPGTRLTVL.

The V and J genes are TRBV28 and TRBJ2-7; 10 bases line up with TRBD1. The CDR3 totals 16 residues. Losses at the gene ends were 5 bases for V and 3 bases for J; bases not matched to a gene: 10. Germline CDR1 MDHEN, CDR2 SYDVKM. The CDR3, as DNA: TGTGCCAGCAGTGATTCCCCGGGGACAGGGGACTACGAGCAGTACTTC. The encoded protein is CASSDSPGTGDYEQYF.

The V call is TRBV4-3, the J call TRBJ1-2; TRBD1 agrees at 7 bases. The CDR3 runs 15 residues. CDR1 is LGHNA, CDR2 YSLEER, per germline. V gave up 0 bases and J gave up 1 base; unmatched junction bases: 2. CDR3 amino acids: CASSQEGQLNYGYTF. The DNA of the CDR3 is TGCGCCAGCAGCCAAGAGGGACAGCTTAACTATGGCTACACCTTC.

The rearrangement uses TRBV30 and TRBJ2-7, with 9 bases fitting TRBD1. The CDR3 covers 13 residues. J was trimmed by 6 bases and V by 4 bases; bases with no gene match: 7. The germline V gene encodes CDR1 GTSNPN and CDR2 SVGIG (reference sequence). The CDR3 loop reads CAWKDRGWFEQYF. CDR3 sequence (DNA): TGTGCCTGGAAGGACAGGGGATGGTTCGAGCAGTACTTC.

This rearrangement joins TRBV11-2 to TRBJ2-1; 7 nucleotides agree with TRBD2. This CDR3 spans 15 amino acids. Looked up from germline, CDR1 is SGHAT and CDR2 is FQNNGV. Trimming at V came to 2 bases and at J to 4 bases, leaving 5 bases not matched to a gene. As DNA, the CDR3 is TGTGCCAGCAGCTTATCTAGCGGAGTATACAATGAGCAGTTCTTC. Its translation: CASSLSSGVYNEQFF.

The CDR3 here is CASSQVCTVTDSGNTIYF. The DNA of the CDR3 is TGCGCCAGCAGCCAAGTGTGCACCGTCACAGACTCTGGAAACACCATATATTTT. V is TRBV4-3 and J is TRBJ1-3; D ambiguous. CDR3 length equals 18 residues. Germline V gives CDR1 LGHNA, CDR2 YSLEER. Trimming removed 1 base from V and 0 bases from J, with 16 bases in between.